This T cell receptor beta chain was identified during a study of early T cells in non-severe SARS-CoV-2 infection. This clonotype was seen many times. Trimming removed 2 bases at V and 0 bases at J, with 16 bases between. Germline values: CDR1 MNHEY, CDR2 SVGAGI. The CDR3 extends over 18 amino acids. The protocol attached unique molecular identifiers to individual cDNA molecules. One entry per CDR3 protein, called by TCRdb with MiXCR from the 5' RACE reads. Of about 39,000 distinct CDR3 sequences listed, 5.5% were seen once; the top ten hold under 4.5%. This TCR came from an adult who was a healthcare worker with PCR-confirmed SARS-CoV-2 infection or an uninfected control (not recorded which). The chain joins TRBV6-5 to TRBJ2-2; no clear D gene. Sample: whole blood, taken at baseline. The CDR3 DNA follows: TGTGCCAGCAGTTACGTAGACTTATGGTATTCGAACACCGGGGAGCTGTTTTTT. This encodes CASSYVDLWYSNTGELFF.